Listed below are T cell receptor beta chains from one sample, sequenced in a study of cytomegalovirus exposure and HLA in healthy donors. The repertoire was sequenced with immunoSEQ multiplex PCR; TCRdb's copy has only in-frame clones and lacks some. The sample consists of roughly 110,000 clones, 55% to 65% of them appearing once. The specimen sequenced was PBMCs. The origin of the receptors is a woman under 40 in good health and CMV-seronegative. Both conserved end residues are part of each CDR3. The D gene is left open where the match is weak. Some rows mark clone size as missing; the rest say once, few, many or name a class of expanded clone.

>TRBD2|TRBV28|TRBJ2-5|-
TGTGCCAGCAGTTCTGGACTAGCGGTCCAAGAGACCCAGTACTTC
CASSSGLAVQETQYF
>TRBD1|TRBV29-1|TRBJ2-1|-
TGCAGCGTGACCGGGACAGGGGGCTACAATGAGCAGTTCTTC
CSVTGTGGYNEQFF
>TRBD1|TRBV11-3|TRBJ1-5|-
TGTGCCAGCAGCTTAGATCAAGACAGGGTCAATCAGCCCCAGCATTTT
CASSLDQDRVNQPQHF
>TRBD1|TRBV6-6|TRBJ2-7|-
TGTGCCAGCAGGGACCCGGGACAGACGTGGTACTACGAGCAGTACTTC
CASRDPGQTWYYEQYF
>TRBD1|TRBV28|TRBJ2-5|-
TGTGCCAGCAGTCCGCAGGGGGCGCGGACCCAGTACTTC
CASSPQGARTQYF
>-|TRBV7-2|TRBJ1-1|-
TGTGCCAGCAGCATCGACAGGAGAACTGAAGCTTTCTTT
CASSIDRRTEAFF
>-|TRBV7-9|TRBJ2-7|-
TGTGCCAGCAGCTTAGACAGGGTGGGAGAGCAGTACTTC
CASSLDRVGEQYF
>TRBD2|TRBV7-2|TRBJ2-7|few
TGTGCCAGCAGCAAGGGACTAGCGGTTACCGAGCAGTACTTC
CASSKGLAVTEQYF
>-|TRBV19|TRBJ2-7|once
TGTGCCAGTAGTATAGCAGGGGCGAGCTACGAGCAGTACTTC
CASSIAGASYEQYF
>TRBD1|TRBV15|TRBJ1-3|few
TGTGCCACCAGCAGAGAAGCAGGGGGCGCTGGAAACACCATATATTTT
CATSREAGGAGNTIYF
>TRBD1|TRBV29-1|TRBJ2-1|once
TGCAGCCTCACTATCGTACAGGGGGCGTTCAATGAGCAGTTCTTC
CSLTIVQGAFNEQFF
>-|TRBV20-1|TRBJ2-7|-
TGCAGTGCTTACGGGGACGAGCAGTACTTC
CSAYGDEQYF
>-|TRBV6-1|TRBJ1-2|few
TGTGCCAGCAGTGAAAACAGAGGCTACACCTTC
CASSENRGYTF
>-|TRBV7-2|TRBJ1-5|-
TGTGCCAGCAGCTTACTAAGCCCGCGGCAGAATCAGCCCCAGCATTTT
CASSLLSPRQNQPQHF
>TRBD1|TRBV4-3|TRBJ2-5|-
TGCGCCAGCAGCCAAATTGGGCAGGGGGTTAAGACCCAGTACTTC
CASSQIGQGVKTQYF
>-|TRBV28|TRBJ2-1|-
TGTGCCAGCAGTTTTCAGGCCCTATACAATGAGCAGTTCTTC
CASSFQALYNEQFF
>-|TRBV30|TRBJ1-5|few
TGTGCCTGGAGTGTACGGGGGGGATGGGAGCCCCAGCATTTT
CAWSVRGGWEPQHF
>-|TRBV30|TRBJ1-4|-
TGTGCCTGGAGTGTACCCAGCGGAAACCCTGATGAAAAACTGTTTTTT
CAWSVPSGNPDEKLFF
>TRBD2|TRBV30|TRBJ2-3|-
TGTGCCTGGAGTTCTGGACTAGCGAGCACAGATACGCAGTATTTT
CAWSSGLASTDTQYF
>-|TRBV27|TRBJ2-2|-
TGTGCCAGCAGAAAGGGTGCGGGCACCGGGGAGCTGTTTTTT
CASRKGAGTGELFF
>TRBD1|TRBV18|TRBJ2-7|few
TGTGCCAGCTCACCATCGACAGGGGTGAATTACGAGCAGTACTTC
CASSPSTGVNYEQYF
>TRBD1|TRBV6-1|TRBJ1-5|-
TGTGCCAGCAGTGAAGAGGGGGCGAGCAATCAGCCCCAGCATTTT
CASSEEGASNQPQHF
>-|TRBV11-1|TRBJ1-1|-
TGTGCCAGCAGCTCCTCGGGAGGGATCGACGGCCTCATGAACACTGAAGCTTTCTTT
CASSSSGGIDGLMNTEAFF
>-|TRBV9|TRBJ2-2|-
TGTGCCAGCAGCGCCACTCCCAGGAGGGGCGGGGAGCTGTTTTTT
CASSATPRRGGELFF
>TRBD1|TRBV6-6|TRBJ2-7|few
TGTGCCAGCAGTTACGGACAGGCTGCCTACGAGCAGTACTTC
CASSYGQAAYEQYF